This record covers a single T cell receptor beta chain. What it recognizes is unknown. The germline V gene has CDR1 SNHLY and CDR2 FYNNEI. Losses at the gene ends were 6 bases for V and 3 bases for J; bases not matched to a gene: 6. The CDR3 length is 14 residues. This entry is derived from a study of shared clonotypes between healthy human individuals. On the study more broadly: A couple of female and a few male donors aged 18 to 49 were enrolled. Whole-study findings and limits: Larger estimated richness was generally recorded for naive subsets relative to memory subsets. Investigators expected sequencing depth to affect clonotype sharing among donors.

Researchers partitioned CD4+ cells into CD45RA+ naive and CD45RA-negative memory subsets. TCRdb's table, derived via immunoSEQ multiplex PCR, lists solely in-frame clones and lacks some. Here the sample spans 2 million to 2.5 million clones, about 94% being singletons. The sequence came from a man aged 18 to 35 in good health. The rearrangement joins TRBV2 to TRBJ2-5, with TRBD1 identical over 8 bases. The sequenced material came from naive CD4+ T cells sorted from blood. Subset reported: CD45RA+ positively selected. The CDR3 DNA reads as TGTGCCAGCAGAGGACAGGGAAAGAAAGAGACCCAGTACTTC. Residues: CASRGQGKKETQYF.